The 2 T cell receptor beta chains below were found in one sample sequenced in a study of T cell responses to AZD1222 COVID-19 vaccine (dated by TCRdb to about 2021). Libraries were built with the immunoSEQ multiplex PCR assay. In TCRdb, the immuneACCESS table is reduced to in-frame sequences with V and J assigned. These tables do not hold every clone; where another copy was compared, an unresolved V gene accounts for under half, and the others remain unexplained. For this sample the table gives about 140,000 clones, of which 80% to 95% were detected only once. The top ten clones comprise around 3.5% of the sample. What this sample's time point label stands for: about 28 days (+/-7) after the second vaccine dose. The sequencing used peripheral blood, collected 28 days after the second AZD1222 dose. The receptor source for this set is an adult who received the AZD1222 COVID-19 vaccine.

A note on this clone: At the DNA level, this CDR3 is encoded by other sequences in the same sample as well. The chain employs TRBV9 and TRBJ1-2; D ambiguous. V was pared by 0 bases and J by 8 bases, with 8 bases between. The CDR3 is made up of 12 amino acids. Germline CDR1 SGDLS, CDR2 YYNGEE. The CDR3 loop reads CASSVGGGGYTF. The CDR3 coding sequence is TGTGCCAGCAGCGTAGGGGGTGGAGGCTACACCTTC.

The rearrangement links TRBV6-5 to TRBJ1-6, with a weak D call TRBD1 (6 bases). V lost 0 bases, J lost 10 bases, and 16 bases lay in between. This CDR3 has 16 amino acids. CDR1 is MNHEY, CDR2 SVGAGI, per germline. CDR3 coding DNA: TGTGCCAGCAGTTACTCGGGGGGGCGTTCAGAATCACCCCTCCACTTT. Its protein product is CASSYSGGRSESPLHF.